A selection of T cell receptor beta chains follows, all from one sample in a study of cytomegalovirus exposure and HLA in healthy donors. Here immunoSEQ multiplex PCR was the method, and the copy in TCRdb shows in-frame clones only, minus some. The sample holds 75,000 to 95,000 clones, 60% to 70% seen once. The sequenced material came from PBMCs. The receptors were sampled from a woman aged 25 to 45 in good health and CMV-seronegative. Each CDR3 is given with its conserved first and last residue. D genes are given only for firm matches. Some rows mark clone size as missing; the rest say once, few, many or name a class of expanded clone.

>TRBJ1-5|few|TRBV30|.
TGTGCCTGGACTGTGGCCGGAGCGGATCAGCCCCAGCATTTT
CAWTVAGADQPQHF
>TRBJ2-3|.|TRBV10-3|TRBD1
TGTGCCATCAGCGTTTCCCCGGGACAGGGTGAAGCAGATACGCAGTATTTT
CAISVSPGQGEADTQYF
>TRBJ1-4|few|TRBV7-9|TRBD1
TGTGCCAGCAGCTCCCTCGGGACAGGGGGCATCGGTGAAAAACTGTTTTTT
CASSSLGTGGIGEKLFF
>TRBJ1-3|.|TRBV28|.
TGTGCCAGCAGCCCTACAGGGTCTGGAAACACCATATATTTT
CASSPTGSGNTIYF
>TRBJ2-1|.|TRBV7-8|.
TGTGCCAGCAGCTTTCTCTCGCTAGAGAATGAGCAGTTCTTC
CASSFLSLENEQFF
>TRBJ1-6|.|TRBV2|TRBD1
TGTGCCAGCGGGGACAGGGCTAATAATTCACCCCTCCACTTT
CASGDRANNSPLHF
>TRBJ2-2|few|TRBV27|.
TGTGCCAGCAGTGCGAAAATCTACACCGGGGAGCTGTTTTTT
CASSAKIYTGELFF
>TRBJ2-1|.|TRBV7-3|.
TGTGCCAGCAGCTTGGGGCTCGGTGATTTGTTCTTC
CASSLGLGDLFF
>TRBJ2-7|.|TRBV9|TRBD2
TGTGCCAGCAGCGTTAATTTTGGGACTAGTATGTACGAGCAGTACTTC
CASSVNFGTSMYEQYF
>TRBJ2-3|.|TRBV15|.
TGTGCCACCGAACCTGTACAGGGTGGAGGTACGCAGTATTTT
CATEPVQGGGTQYF
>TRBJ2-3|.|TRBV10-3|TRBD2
TGTGCCATTCTAGCGGGGGGCACAGATACGCAGTATTTT
CAILAGGTDTQYF
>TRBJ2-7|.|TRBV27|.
TGTGCCAGCAGTTCAGACATCGGGGGAAGCGAGCAGTACTTC
CASSSDIGGSEQYF
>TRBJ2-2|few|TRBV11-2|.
TGTGCCAGCAGTGACGGGGGGGAGCTGTTTTTT
CASSDGGELFF
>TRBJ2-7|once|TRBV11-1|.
TGTGCCAGCAGCTTAGTATTCGTAGCGACTCCCGATTCCTACGAGCAGTACTTC
CASSLVFVATPDSYEQYF